This T cell receptor beta chain was sequenced for a study of T cells after yellow fever vaccination. Study summary: Fractions of low cell number were prepared using SMART-Seq v4 Ultra Low Input.

Germline V lookup: CDR1 SQVTM, CDR2 ANQGSEA. The CDR3 is 15 amino acids. V lost 2 bases and J lost 2; bases outside the gene matches: 6. Ten or more counts support this clonotype. TCRdb reprocessed the 5' RACE reads via MiXCR and lists one record per CDR3 protein. The profile shows a few hundred thousand distinct CDR3 sequences, 6% to 7.5% of them singletons. The specimen comprised CD4+ T cells sorted from PBMCs, sampled 15 days after the yellow fever booster vaccination. The V and J genes are TRBV29-1 and TRBJ2-1; 7 bases agree with TRBD2. This receptor was taken from a man aged 25-45 years who received the YFV17D yellow fever vaccine. The DNA for the CDR3 is TGCAGCGTTGAAAGCCTAGCGGACGCCTACAATGAGCAGTTCTTC. This translates into CSVESLADAYNEQFF.